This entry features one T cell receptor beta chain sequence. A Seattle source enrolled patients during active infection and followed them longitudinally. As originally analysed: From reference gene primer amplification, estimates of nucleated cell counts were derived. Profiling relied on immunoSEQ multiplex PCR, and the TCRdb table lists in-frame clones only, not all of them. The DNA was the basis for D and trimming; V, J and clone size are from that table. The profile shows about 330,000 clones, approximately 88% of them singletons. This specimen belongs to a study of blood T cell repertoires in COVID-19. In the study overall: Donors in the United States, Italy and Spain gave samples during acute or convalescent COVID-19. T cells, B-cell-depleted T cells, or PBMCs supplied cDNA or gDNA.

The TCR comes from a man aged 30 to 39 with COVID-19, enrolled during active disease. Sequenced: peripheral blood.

The CDR3 DNA follows: TGTGCCAGCAGTTCCTTCACAGGGGGCGCTGGGGCCAACGTCCTGACTTTC. This sequence encodes CASSSFTGGAGANVLTF. The J gene is TRBJ2-6, the V gene TRBV27; 9 bases are a match to TRBD1. Germline trimming cut 4 bases from V and 2 bases from J; bases unmatched to any gene: 6. The CDR3 is 17 amino acids. Germline loops: CDR1 MNHEY, CDR2 SMNVEV (reference sequence).